What follows is one TCR beta chain and its context. This sample also contains other DNA sequences that code for the same CDR3. The CDR3 loop spans 11 amino acids. Germline assignment: CDR1 MDHEN and CDR2 SYDVKM. Trimming took off 5 bases at V and 2 bases at J, with 3 bases between the two ends. The source of the sample is a study of shared clonotypes between healthy human individuals. Study information: With ages of 18 to 49, the donors were two women and a few men.

Measured with immunoSEQ multiplex PCR; TCRdb has only the in-frame clones, and not every one. There are about 470,000 clones in the sample; more than 75% occur only once, and less than 15% lies in the top ten. The receptor was isolated from a woman in her thirties or forties in good health. Some clones in this sample may be carry-over from other donors' samples. The chain couples TRBV28 to TRBJ1-2, with D unclear. Specimen: PBMCs. This CDR3 reads CASSRNYGYTF. In DNA, the CDR3 is TGTGCCAGCAGTCGGAACTATGGCTACACCTTC.